These 8 T cell receptor beta chains were all obtained from the same sample, sequenced in a study of OX40 agonist ivuxolimab in advanced cancers. TCRdb's table, derived via immunoSEQ multiplex PCR, lists solely in-frame clones and lacks some. The data hold around 27,000 clones, with approximately 90% observed a single time. The source material was CD4+ or CD8+ T cells sorted from blood, sampled in a trial of the OX40 agonist ivuxolimab. The receptors originated from an adult with an advanced solid tumor such as melanoma, head and neck, liver or kidney cancer.

The chain employs TRBV27 and TRBJ1-1; D gene uncertain. The CDR3 consists of 15 residues. Germline V gene data show CDR1 as MNHEY and CDR2 as SMNVEV (reference sequence). Trimming took off 5 bases at V and 7 bases at J, with 20 bases between the two ends. The CDR3 protein is CASSPTSPWGGEAFF. The CDR3, as DNA: TGTGCCAGCAGTCCTACCTCCCCCTGGGGAGGTGAAGCTTTCTTT.

The gene calls are TRBV6-5 and TRBJ1-1, with unresolved D. CDR1 and CDR2 (germline): MNHEY, SVGAGI. V dropped 4 bases and J dropped 1 base, with 16 bases sitting between them. This CDR3 spans 16 amino acids. CDR3 sequence (DNA): TGTGCCAGCAGTTCCGCCCCGCGATCAACGAACACTGAAGCTTTCTTT. It specifies CASSSAPRSTNTEAFF.

The chain uses TRBV15 and TRBJ2-7, with TRBD1 matching 8 bases. The ends lost 4 bases at V and 1 base at J; junction bases unmatched: 6. The V gene's germline CDR1 is LNHNV and CDR2 YYDKDF (reference sequence). This CDR3 spans 15 amino acids. CDR3 in DNA: TGTGCCACCAGCACCGGGACAGGACTATCCTACGAGCAGTACTTC. It encodes CATSTGTGLSYEQYF.

The V gene is TRBV5-3, the J gene TRBJ1-5; 10 nucleotides line up with TRBD1. TRBV5-3 is flagged as an ORF with uncertain function. The CDR3 is 17 amino acids. The V gene end was trimmed by 2 bases and the J gene end by 0 bases; junction bases not matched to a gene: 5. Here the CDR3 reads CARSFRRDRGSNQPQHF. The CDR3 coding sequence is TGTGCCAGAAGCTTCCGCCGGGACAGGGGTAGCAATCAGCCCCAGCATTTT.

V gene TRBV27 combines with J gene TRBJ2-1; 10 nucleotides match TRBD2. J gave up 6 bases and V 3 bases, and 11 bases lay outside the gene matches. Germline lookup yields CDR1 MNHEY and CDR2 SMNVEV (reference sequence). The CDR3 length is 17 residues. The CDR3 here is CASSLSSGRPELNEQFF. The CDR3 bases are TGTGCCAGCAGTTTGAGTAGCGGGAGGCCAGAACTCAATGAGCAGTTCTTC.

The chain links TRBV30 to TRBJ2-7, with TRBD2 as a possible D gene (5 bases). Trimming took 5 bases from V and 2 from J, leaving 10 bases between them. Looked up from germline, CDR1 is GTSNPN and CDR2 is SVGIG (reference sequence). The CDR3 consists of 12 residues. This CDR3 is CAWDEAAYEQYF. DNA of the CDR3: TGTGCCTGGGACGAAGCGGCCTACGAGCAGTACTTC.

A single count supports this clone. The rearrangement joins TRBV5-4 to TRBJ2-1; 9 bases are a match to TRBD2. The germline CDR1 and CDR2 sequences are SGHNT and YYREEE (reference sequence). V lost 4 bases and J lost 5; bases outside the gene matches: 4. The CDR3 has 14 amino acids. Written as DNA, the CDR3 is TGTGCCAGCAGCCCACGGACTAGCGACAATGAGCAGTTCTTC. This codes for CASSPRTSDNEQFF. Variable domain in full (rest from reference TRBV5-4 and TRBJ2-1): ETGVTQSPTHLIKTRGQQVTLRCSSQSGHNTVSWYQQALGQGPQFIFQYYREEENGRGNFPPRFSGLQFPNYSSELNVNALELDDSALYLCASSPRTSDNEQFFGPGTRLTVL.

CDR3 nucleotides: TGTGCCAGCAGCTTAGACTCAGACACAGGGGAGGTAGATATGCATGGCTACACCTTC. It is translated as CASSLDSDTGEVDMHGYTF. The chain uses TRBV7-2 and TRBJ1-2; 7 nucleotides align to TRBD1. The V segment lost 1 base and the J segment 6 bases; nucleotides outside the gene matches: 20. The CDR3 consists of 19 residues. CDR1 SGHTA and CDR2 FQGNSA come from the germline V gene.